Listed below are T cell receptor beta chains from one sample, sequenced in a study of CD8 T cells in ankylosing spondylitis. MiXCR was run by TCRdb on the 5' RACE reads, yielding one entry per CDR3 protein. The sample has 750,000 to 850,000 distinct CDR3 sequences, approximately 12% seen once. The specimen sequenced was blood, either unsorted or a sorted T cell fraction (not recorded which). The receptors shown here come from a male donor with ankylosing spondylitis. The CDR3 runs from the conserved cysteine through the conserved F or W. D genes are given only for firm matches. Part of the rows lack a size; the others show once, few, many or a class for expanded clones.

d_gene: NA
v_gene: TRBV7-6
j_gene: TRBJ1-1
abundance: many
CDR3nt: TGTGCCAGCAGCTTAATCGTGGGCACTGAAGCTTTCTTT
CDR3aa: CASSLIVGTEAFF

d_gene: NA
v_gene: TRBV18
j_gene: TRBJ2-5
abundance: NA
CDR3nt: TGTGCCAGCTCACCTCAGGAATCCAGGGAGACCCAGTACTTC
CDR3aa: CASSPQESRETQYF

d_gene: NA
v_gene: TRBV7-6
j_gene: TRBJ2-5
abundance: NA
CDR3nt: TGTGCCAGCAGCTCATCCCGCGGGGAGACCCAGTACTTC
CDR3aa: CASSSSRGETQYF

d_gene: TRBD1
v_gene: TRBV6-2/TRBV6-3
j_gene: TRBJ1-5
abundance: NA
CDR3nt: TGTGCCAGCAGTTACTCGGGCGGACAGGGGGCTCAGCCCCAGCATTTT
CDR3aa: CASSYSGGQGAQPQHF

d_gene: NA
v_gene: TRBV7-3
j_gene: TRBJ2-2
abundance: NA
CDR3nt: TGTGCCAGCAGCATCGACAGGACCGGGGAGCTGTTTTTT
CDR3aa: CASSIDRTGELFF

d_gene: NA
v_gene: TRBV29-1
j_gene: TRBJ1-1
abundance: many
CDR3nt: TGCAGCGTTGCGAGGGGGGTTACTGAAGCTTTCTTT
CDR3aa: CSVARGVTEAFF

d_gene: TRBD2
v_gene: TRBV20-1
j_gene: TRBJ2-3
abundance: few
CDR3nt: TGCAGTCCGCGGGCTAGCGGGGGGGCGGATACGCAGTATTTT
CDR3aa: CSPRASGGADTQYF

d_gene: NA
v_gene: TRBV6-1
j_gene: TRBJ2-2
abundance: few
CDR3nt: TGTGCCAGCAAAGATCCGAACACCGGGGAGCTGTTTTTT
CDR3aa: CASKDPNTGELFF

d_gene: NA
v_gene: TRBV6-2/TRBV6-3
j_gene: TRBJ1-5
abundance: few
CDR3nt: TGTGCCAGCACCCCCGCAGGGAGCAATCAGCCCCAGCATTTT
CDR3aa: CASTPAGSNQPQHF

d_gene: NA
v_gene: TRBV7-2
j_gene: TRBJ2-1
abundance: few
CDR3nt: TGTGCCAGCAGCTTAGGGGCGGTAATACTCCACAATGAGCAGTTCTTC
CDR3aa: CASSLGAVILHNEQFF

d_gene: NA
v_gene: TRBV28
j_gene: TRBJ1-1
abundance: few
CDR3nt: TGTGCCAGCAGTTTCGGGGGCAGTTCGAACACTGAAGCTTTCTTT
CDR3aa: CASSFGGSSNTEAFF

d_gene: TRBD1
v_gene: TRBV5-1
j_gene: TRBJ2-5
abundance: few
CDR3nt: TGCGCCAGCAGCTTAACAGGGGACGGAGAGACCCAGTACTTC
CDR3aa: CASSLTGDGETQYF

d_gene: TRBD2
v_gene: TRBV7-2
j_gene: TRBJ2-2
abundance: NA
CDR3nt: TGTGCCAGCAGCTTTCGCCCTAGCGGGGGAGGAACCGGGGAGCTGTTTTTT
CDR3aa: CASSFRPSGGGTGELFF

d_gene: TRBD1
v_gene: TRBV18
j_gene: TRBJ1-1
abundance: NA
CDR3nt: TGTGCCAGCTCACTATATGACAGGGGATTTGTGAACACTGAAGCTTTCTTT
CDR3aa: CASSLYDRGFVNTEAFF

d_gene: NA
v_gene: TRBV7-2
j_gene: TRBJ1-5
abundance: NA
CDR3nt: TGTGCCAGCAGCTTACAGGCAGTAGTAAGCAATCAGCCCCAGCATTTT
CDR3aa: CASSLQAVVSNQPQHF

d_gene: NA
v_gene: TRBV18
j_gene: TRBJ2-5
abundance: many
CDR3nt: TGTGCCAGCTCACCACTCGGGACGGACCAAGAGACCCAGTACTTC
CDR3aa: CASSPLGTDQETQYF

d_gene: TRBD1
v_gene: TRBV20-1
j_gene: TRBJ1-1
abundance: many
CDR3nt: TGCAGTGCTAGAGGGGACAGGGGGAACACTGAAGCTTTCTTT
CDR3aa: CSARGDRGNTEAFF

d_gene: NA
v_gene: TRBV4-1
j_gene: TRBJ1-5
abundance: NA
CDR3nt: TGCGCCAGCAGCCAAGGAGTCGCCGGGGTCCGGGGCAATCAGCCCCAGCATTTT
CDR3aa: CASSQGVAGVRGNQPQHF

d_gene: TRBD2
v_gene: TRBV9
j_gene: TRBJ2-3
abundance: few
CDR3nt: TGTGCCAGCAGCTCCGGGACTAGCGGGATAGGAGATACGCAGTATTTT
CDR3aa: CASSSGTSGIGDTQYF

d_gene: NA
v_gene: TRBV20-1
j_gene: TRBJ2-1
abundance: NA
CDR3nt: TGCAGTGCTAGTGTATCGGCCTACAATGAGCAGTTCTTC
CDR3aa: CSASVSAYNEQFF

d_gene: NA
v_gene: TRBV20-1
j_gene: TRBJ1-6
abundance: few
CDR3nt: TGCAGTGCTAAATATGCCATCTATAATTCACCCCTCCACTTT
CDR3aa: CSAKYAIYNSPLHF

d_gene: NA
v_gene: TRBV25-1
j_gene: TRBJ2-1
abundance: NA
CDR3nt: TGTGCCATCTCAAGAGGGTACGGTAACAATGAGCAGTTCTTC
CDR3aa: CAISRGYGNNEQFF

d_gene: TRBD1
v_gene: TRBV29-1
j_gene: TRBJ1-5
abundance: many
CDR3nt: TGCAGCGTCCTATTGGGGACAGGCTGGCATCAGCCCCAGCATTTT
CDR3aa: CSVLLGTGWHQPQHF

d_gene: NA
v_gene: TRBV5-6
j_gene: TRBJ2-1
abundance: NA
CDR3nt: TGTGCCAGCAGCCCGGCTTCGGGGACCAGGAATGAGCAGTTCTTC
CDR3aa: CASSPASGTRNEQFF

d_gene: TRBD1
v_gene: TRBV6-2/TRBV6-3
j_gene: TRBJ2-1
abundance: NA
CDR3nt: TGTGCCAGCAGTTTGGCACACGGGACAGTAGTCTTTAATGAGCAGTTCTTC
CDR3aa: CASSLAHGTVVFNEQFF

d_gene: NA
v_gene: TRBV20-1
j_gene: TRBJ1-2
abundance: many
CDR3nt: TGCAGTGCTCCGAGGGGTACCTCTCTGGGGGGCTACACCTTC
CDR3aa: CSAPRGTSLGGYTF

d_gene: NA
v_gene: TRBV4-2
j_gene: TRBJ2-3
abundance: NA
CDR3nt: TGTGCCAGCAGCCAAGGGGCAGGGGAAGATACGCAGTATTTT
CDR3aa: CASSQGAGEDTQYF

d_gene: TRBD1
v_gene: TRBV25-1
j_gene: TRBJ1-5
abundance: NA
CDR3nt: TGTGCCAGCCGGCCCCCCGGACAGGGGGCCCAGCATTTT
CDR3aa: CASRPPGQGAQHF

d_gene: NA
v_gene: TRBV4-1
j_gene: TRBJ2-2
abundance: few
CDR3nt: TGCGCCAGCAGCCCGTGGCAGGGATATATCGGGGAGCTGTTTTTT
CDR3aa: CASSPWQGYIGELFF

d_gene: NA
v_gene: TRBV20-1
j_gene: TRBJ2-3
abundance: few
CDR3nt: TGCAGTGCTAGAGATGTTTTCATGGATACGCAGTATTTT
CDR3aa: CSARDVFMDTQYF

d_gene: TRBD1
v_gene: TRBV6-2/TRBV6-3
j_gene: TRBJ1-5
abundance: few
CDR3nt: TGTGCCAGCAGTTACAGGGGGCCGAGCAATCAGCCCCAGCATTTT
CDR3aa: CASSYRGPSNQPQHF

d_gene: NA
v_gene: TRBV11-1
j_gene: TRBJ2-1
abundance: NA
CDR3nt: TGTGCCAGCAGCTTGAAGAGGGATGAGCAGTTCTTC
CDR3aa: CASSLKRDEQFF

d_gene: NA
v_gene: TRBV10-3
j_gene: TRBJ2-1
abundance: many
CDR3nt: TGTGCCATCGGGGAAGGGCCTGCTTACAATGAGCAGTTCTTC
CDR3aa: CAIGEGPAYNEQFF

d_gene: NA
v_gene: TRBV10-3
j_gene: TRBJ2-3
abundance: NA
CDR3nt: TGTGCCATCAGTGAGTCAGCAGACACAGATACGCAGTATTTT
CDR3aa: CAISESADTDTQYF

d_gene: NA
v_gene: TRBV7-2
j_gene: TRBJ2-7
abundance: many
CDR3nt: TGTGCCAGCAGTTATTGGGACTTGGTATCCTACGAGCAGTACTTC
CDR3aa: CASSYWDLVSYEQYF

d_gene: NA
v_gene: TRBV20-1
j_gene: TRBJ1-4
abundance: NA
CDR3nt: TGCAGTGCTAGAGATGCAGGGAGAGGTGAAAAACTGTTTTTT
CDR3aa: CSARDAGRGEKLFF

d_gene: TRBD1
v_gene: TRBV6-2/TRBV6-3
j_gene: TRBJ2-3
abundance: few
CDR3nt: TGTGCCAGCAGCGACCCAGGGGGCCCACGTTCGGATACGCAGTATTTT
CDR3aa: CASSDPGGPRSDTQYF

d_gene: TRBD1
v_gene: TRBV27
j_gene: TRBJ1-4
abundance: few
CDR3nt: TGTGCCAGCAGTTTTTCGTTTCTGGGACAGGACAATGAAAAACTGTTTTTT
CDR3aa: CASSFSFLGQDNEKLFF

d_gene: TRBD2
v_gene: TRBV29-1
j_gene: TRBJ2-7
abundance: few
CDR3nt: TGCAGCGTTGAAGGGGCGGGAGGGTACGAGCAGTACTTC
CDR3aa: CSVEGAGGYEQYF

d_gene: NA
v_gene: TRBV7-9
j_gene: TRBJ1-1
abundance: NA
CDR3nt: TGTGCCAGCAGCTTAGCGTATAACTTACTGGCCACTGAAGCTTTCTTT
CDR3aa: CASSLAYNLLATEAFF

d_gene: NA
v_gene: TRBV27
j_gene: TRBJ1-6
abundance: many
CDR3nt: TGTGCCAGCAGTTTATACGGGATCCTCTCCCTCCACTTT
CDR3aa: CASSLYGILSLHF

d_gene: TRBD2
v_gene: TRBV7-2
j_gene: TRBJ2-5
abundance: many
CDR3nt: TGTGCCAGCAGCCTGACTAGCGGGAGGGAGGGGACCCAGTACTTC
CDR3aa: CASSLTSGREGTQYF

d_gene: TRBD1
v_gene: TRBV12-3/TRBV12-4
j_gene: TRBJ1-2
abundance: many
CDR3nt: TGTGCCAGCACCGCCGACAGGGGTTACGGAGATGGCTACACCTTC
CDR3aa: CASTADRGYGDGYTF

d_gene: TRBD1
v_gene: TRBV20-1
j_gene: TRBJ2-4
abundance: many
CDR3nt: TGCAGTGCTAGAGATGTGGACAGGGACGGGAGTCAGTACTTC
CDR3aa: CSARDVDRDGSQYF

d_gene: NA
v_gene: TRBV4-3
j_gene: TRBJ1-1
abundance: NA
CDR3nt: TGCGCCAGCAGCAATACAATGAACACTGAAGCTTTCTTT
CDR3aa: CASSNTMNTEAFF

d_gene: NA
v_gene: TRBV4-1
j_gene: TRBJ2-7
abundance: NA
CDR3nt: TGCGCCAGCAGCCAAGGAGTCAGGACCTACGAGCAGTACTTC
CDR3aa: CASSQGVRTYEQYF

d_gene: NA
v_gene: TRBV6-2/TRBV6-3
j_gene: TRBJ2-5
abundance: few
CDR3nt: TGTGCCAGCAGTACCCCGGAGGAGACCCAGTACTTC
CDR3aa: CASSTPEETQYF

d_gene: NA
v_gene: TRBV11-2
j_gene: TRBJ2-3
abundance: NA
CDR3nt: TGTGCCAGCAGCTTAGCGGGCCCAGTAGATACGCAGTATTTT
CDR3aa: CASSLAGPVDTQYF

d_gene: NA
v_gene: TRBV29-1
j_gene: TRBJ2-7
abundance: few
CDR3nt: TGCAGCGTTGATAGGGGGTTCAACGAGCAGTACTTC
CDR3aa: CSVDRGFNEQYF

d_gene: NA
v_gene: TRBV29-1
j_gene: TRBJ1-1
abundance: few
CDR3nt: TGCAGCGGGACGGAGGCAGGGTACACTGAAGCTTTCTTT
CDR3aa: CSGTEAGYTEAFF

d_gene: NA
v_gene: TRBV7-2
j_gene: TRBJ2-7
abundance: few
CDR3nt: TGTGCCAGCAGCTTACAGACAGGTGAGGGCTACGAGCAGTACTTC
CDR3aa: CASSLQTGEGYEQYF

d_gene: NA
v_gene: TRBV5-1
j_gene: TRBJ2-1
abundance: NA
CDR3nt: TGCGCCAGTGGGTTGGAGGGCCGGAGCAATGAGCAGTTCTTC
CDR3aa: CASGLEGRSNEQFF

d_gene: NA
v_gene: TRBV28
j_gene: TRBJ2-6
abundance: few
CDR3nt: TGTGCCAGCAGTTTCCACACTGGGGCCAACGTCCTGACTTTC
CDR3aa: CASSFHTGANVLTF

d_gene: NA
v_gene: TRBV5-1
j_gene: TRBJ1-1
abundance: many
CDR3nt: TGCGCCAGCAAGGGGTACACTGAAGCTTTCTTT
CDR3aa: CASKGYTEAFF

d_gene: NA
v_gene: TRBV5-6
j_gene: TRBJ1-2
abundance: NA
CDR3nt: TGTGCCAGCAGTTTAAGGGAGTCAAACTATGGCTACACCTTC
CDR3aa: CASSLRESNYGYTF

d_gene: NA
v_gene: TRBV7-3
j_gene: TRBJ2-2
abundance: NA
CDR3nt: TGTGCCAGCAGCTTAAAAGACAGCCACACCGGGGAGCTGTTTTTT
CDR3aa: CASSLKDSHTGELFF

d_gene: TRBD2
v_gene: TRBV6-1
j_gene: TRBJ2-5
abundance: NA
CDR3nt: TGTGCCAGCAGCATGGGACTAGCGGGAAGAGAGACCCAGTACTTC
CDR3aa: CASSMGLAGRETQYF

d_gene: NA
v_gene: TRBV24-1
j_gene: TRBJ2-1
abundance: NA
CDR3nt: TGTGCCACCCACGGTCGATCCGGCAATGAGCAGTTCTTC
CDR3aa: CATHGRSGNEQFF

d_gene: NA
v_gene: TRBV7-9
j_gene: TRBJ2-7
abundance: NA
CDR3nt: TGTGCCAGCAGCCAGGGCCCCAGCTCCTACGAGCAGTACTTC
CDR3aa: CASSQGPSSYEQYF

d_gene: TRBD2
v_gene: TRBV29-1
j_gene: TRBJ2-1
abundance: NA
CDR3nt: TGCAGCGTGGCGGGACTAGCGGTTTACAATGAGCAGTTCTTC
CDR3aa: CSVAGLAVYNEQFF